Listed here are 27 T cell receptor beta chains from one sample, sequenced in a study of blood T cells in healthy people across ages. Alongside a J-beta primer mix, a sample-barcoded 5' primer served in a second PCR lasting 7 to 11 cycles. TCRdb passed the 5' RACE reads through MiXCR, listing each CDR3 protein once. The sample consists of 600,000 or so distinct CDR3 sequences, roughly 48% of them appearing once. Sequencing was carried out using blood. These TCRs come from a man older than 75 in good health.

There are a few counts of this clonotype. The J gene is TRBJ2-5, the V gene TRBV5-1, with 9 bases identical to TRBD2. Germline CDR1 and CDR2: SGHRS and YFSETQ. The CDR3 is made up of 15 amino acids. V shed 3 bases, J shed 2 bases, and the junction held 5 bases outside the gene matches. In DNA form, the CDR3 reads TGCGCCAGCAGCTCTTCCGCGGGAGGGCAAGAGACCCAGTACTTC. Protein sequence: CASSSSAGGQETQYF.

This chain joins TRBV3-1 and TRBJ2-7, with 9 bases lining up with TRBD1. The CDR3 contains 15 residues. The J segment lost 6 bases and the V segment lost 3 bases, leaving 9 bases of the junction unmatched. CDR1 and CDR2 (germline): LGHDT, YNNKEL (reference sequence). CDR3 in amino acids: CASSHNRDRVGEQYF. In DNA, the CDR3 is TGTGCCAGCAGCCATAACCGGGACAGGGTCGGCGAGCAGTACTTC.

The V and J genes are TRBV27 and TRBJ1-4; unclear D gene. Germline V gives CDR1 MNHEY, CDR2 SMNVEV (reference sequence). This CDR3 has 13 amino acids. Trimming took off 1 base at V and 4 bases at J, with 4 bases between the two ends. The CDR3 DNA is TGTGCCAGCAGTTTATGGGGTAATGAAAAACTGTTTTTT. It yields the protein CASSLWGNEKLFF.

The CDR3 DNA follows: TGCGCCAGCAGCTCGACCGAACAGGTTTCGGACACTGAAGCTTTCTTT. It encodes CASSSTEQVSDTEAFF. The chain recombines TRBV5-1 with TRBJ1-1, with D tentatively TRBD1 (5 bases). The ends were cut back, 3 bases at V and 3 bases at J, with 18 bases in the middle. The CDR3 is 16 amino acids. The germline V gene encodes CDR1 SGHRS and CDR2 YFSETQ.

The chain couples TRBV29-1 to TRBJ2-7, with D tentatively TRBD1 (5 bases). Per the germline V gene, CDR1 is SQVTM and CDR2 is ANQGSEA. The CDR3 has 11 amino acids. Trimming removed 4 bases at V and 6 bases at J, with 10 bases between. CDR3 bases: TGCAGCGTTGGGAAGGGGCCCGAGCAGTACTTC. Protein: CSVGKGPEQYF.

V and J are TRBV12-5 and TRBJ1-2; D might be TRBD1 (6 bases). This CDR3 has 13 residues. Germline V gene data show CDR1 as LGHNT and CDR2 as FRNRAP. The V gene lost 5 bases and the J gene lost 5 bases, with 12 bases spanning the gap. The CDR3 region is CASGPGQSYGYTF. In DNA form, the CDR3 reads TGTGCTAGTGGTCCAGGACAGTCATATGGCTACACCTTC.

This clonotype was recorded only once. A much bigger clone sits one base away, suggesting this may be a read error. J is TRBJ2-5 and V is TRBV4-3; D unclear. The V gene's germline CDR1 is LGHNA and CDR2 YSLEER. V was cut by 4 bases and J by 2 bases, with 17 bases left in between. CDR3 length: 16 residues. CDR3 coding DNA: TGCGCCAGCAGCCGAGATTATTCGGCGGATCAAGAGACCCAGTACTTC. Its translation: CASSRDYSADQETQYF.

J is TRBJ2-3 and V is TRBV12-3 or TRBV12-4; 8 bases are shared with TRBD2. The V and J ends lost 7 bases and 6 bases, in that order; junction bases with no gene match: 9. This CDR3 is built from 14 residues. In DNA, the CDR3 is TGTGCCAGCATTCAAAGAGCGGGAGTCGATACGCAGTATTTT. Its protein is CASIQRAGVDTQYF.

Many counts were recorded for this clonotype. This chain links TRBV7-2 with TRBJ2-7; TRBD1 might be the D (6 bases). Germline V gene lookup returns CDR1 SGHTA and CDR2 FQGNSA. The CDR3 has 14 residues. V shed 0 bases and J shed 4 bases, with 10 bases lying between them. As DNA, the CDR3 is TGTGCCAGCAGCTTAGCGCCAGGGGAGTACGAGCAGTACTTC. This codes for CASSLAPGEYEQYF.

V usage is TRBV6-1 and J usage is TRBJ2-6; D may be TRBD1 (5 bases). The ends were cut back, 1 base at V and 3 bases at J, with 16 bases in the middle. This CDR3 spans 18 amino acids. Per the germline V gene, CDR1 is MNHNS and CDR2 is SASEGT. The CDR3 sequence: CASSEGQGRTFGANVLTF. As DNA, the CDR3 is TGTGCCAGCAGTGAAGGTCAGGGTAGAACGTTTGGGGCCAACGTCCTGACTTTC.

This clonotype was seen a handful of times. The chain joins TRBV20-1 to TRBJ2-5; 8 bases line up with TRBD2. After removal of 1 base from V and 2 bases from J, the junction contained 6 bases not matched to a gene. The CDR3 has 15 amino acids. Germline-derived CDR1 and CDR2 are DFQATT and SNEGSKA (reference sequence). CDR3 residues: CSARGWTSKQETQYF. CDR3 in DNA: TGCAGTGCTAGAGGGTGGACTAGCAAACAAGAGACCCAGTACTTC.

The chain uses TRBV20-1 and TRBJ1-6; D call uncertain. The CDR3 spans 14 residues. The germline gives CDR1 DFQATT, CDR2 SNEGSKA (reference sequence). V was cut by 6 bases and J by 6 bases, with 15 bases left in between. The CDR3 loop reads CSALVSGVNSPLHF. As DNA, the CDR3 is TGCAGTGCCTTAGTTAGCGGGGTTAATTCACCCCTCCACTTT.

This clonotype occurred a few times. J is TRBJ2-2 and V is TRBV29-1, with 7 bases identical to TRBD1. With 4 bases clipped from V and 6 bases from J, the junction kept 2 bases outside the gene matches. The CDR3 covers 12 residues. Germline V gene data show CDR1 as SQVTM and CDR2 as ANQGSEA. Written as DNA, the CDR3 is TGCAGCGTTGGGCAGGGGGCCGGGGAGCTGTTTTTT. Its translation is CSVGQGAGELFF.

In this sample, this clonotype turned up a few times. The chain couples TRBV20-1 to TRBJ1-1, with D maybe TRBD1 (6 bases). CDR1 DFQATT and CDR2 SNEGSKA come from the germline V gene (reference sequence). The CDR3 is 14 residues long. Between the trimmed V and J ends, which lost 7 bases and 4 bases, there was a span of 19 bases. The DNA for the CDR3 is TGCAGTGTCGCACGGAGGGGGATGGGCACTGAAGCTTTCTTT. Its translation: CSVARRGMGTEAFF.

The gene calls are TRBV7-2 and TRBJ1-2, with TRBD1 matching 7 bases. This CDR3 is built from 14 residues. Germline values: CDR1 SGHTA, CDR2 FQGNSA. Trimming removed 3 bases from V and 8 bases from J; junction bases left unmatched: 9. CDR3 sequence (DNA): TGTGCCAGCAGCTTTCCGACAGGGCTGGAGGGCTACACCTTC. Residues: CASSFPTGLEGYTF.

In its sample, this clonotype was seen a few times. CDR3 protein: CASSRRVNEQYF. CDR3 nucleotide sequence: TGTGCCAGCAGTCGGAGGGTTAACGAGCAGTACTTC. The chain couples TRBV6-2 or TRBV6-3 to TRBJ2-5; possibly TRBD2 for D (6 bases). The closer fit of TRBJ2-7 to the DNA end suggests the J call may be wrong. This CDR3 has 12 residues. Looked up from germline, CDR1 is MNHEY and CDR2 is SVGEGT.

This clonotype showed up just once. The V and J genes are TRBV4-3 and TRBJ1-1; 9 bases match TRBD1. V was clipped by 0 bases and J by 3 bases; unmatched bases: 5. This CDR3 spans 16 amino acids. Germline CDR1 reads LGHNA; CDR2 reads YSLEER. The CDR3 protein is CASSQDRGQGYTEAFF. DNA for the CDR3: TGCGCCAGCAGCCAAGATCGGGGACAGGGTTACACTGAAGCTTTCTTT.

V gene TRBV20-1 combines with J gene TRBJ2-3; 9 bases agree with TRBD1. This CDR3 is 17 amino acids long. Losses at the gene ends were 0 bases for V and 4 bases for J; bases not matched to a gene: 11. The germline gives CDR1 DFQATT, CDR2 SNEGSKA (reference sequence). The DNA for the CDR3 is TGCAGTGCTAGAGATCCTCTACAGGGGGCGTTTTCAGATACGCAGTATTTT. Translating it yields CSARDPLQGAFSDTQYF.

This clonotype was counted between two and nine times. The chain carries TRBV27 and TRBJ2-3, with 10 bases that match TRBD2. CDR3 length equals 15 residues. Germline trimming cut 7 bases from V and 4 bases from J; bases unmatched to any gene: 8. The germline V gene encodes CDR1 MNHEY and CDR2 SMNVEV (reference sequence). In DNA, the CDR3 is TGTGCCAGCAATCCCCTAGCGGGAGTCCCAGATACGCAGTATTTT. Translation: CASNPLAGVPDTQYF.

This clonotype has more than one count but fewer than ten. The genes are TRBV12-3 or TRBV12-4 and TRBJ1-6; no definite D call. This CDR3 region has 14 residues. The V end lost 6 bases, the J end lost 7 bases, and 13 bases lay between the germline ends. CDR3 sequence: CASSTGSFNSPLHF. In nucleotides, the CDR3 is TGTGCCAGCAGCACCGGGTCCTTCAATTCACCCCTCCACTTT.

This clonotype was seen a single time. CDR3 sequence (DNA): TGCAGTGCTAGAGTATTAGCGGTGTACCAAGAGACCCAGTACTTC. Its translation is CSARVLAVYQETQYF. The chain is built from TRBV20-1 and TRBJ2-5, with D tentatively TRBD2 (6 bases). The ends were cut back, 1 base at V and 0 bases at J, with 12 bases in the middle. There are 15 residues in the CDR3. CDR1 is DFQATT, CDR2 SNEGSKA, per germline (reference sequence).

The V call is TRBV6-2 or TRBV6-3, the J call TRBJ2-1; D call uncertain. Trimming stripped 2 bases from V and 4 bases from J, with 12 bases between. Germline V CDR1 and CDR2: MNHEY, SVGEGT. CDR3 length: 15 residues. CDR3 coding DNA: TGTGCCAGCAGTTACGGCAGCCCCGGATACAATGAGCAGTTCTTC. Its translation is CASSYGSPGYNEQFF.

This clonotype was counted many times. The V gene is TRBV12-3 or TRBV12-4, the J gene TRBJ2-7; 7 bases are shared with TRBD2. This CDR3 comprises 14 residues. V lost 4 bases and J lost 0; bases outside the gene matches: 3. The CDR3 DNA reads TGTGCCAGCAGTTCTAGCGGTAGCTCCTACGAGCAGTACTTC. Translated, it gives CASSSSGSSYEQYF.

The sample holds many counts of this clonotype. The CDR3 here is CSALRGQENQPQHF. For the CDR3, the DNA is TGCAGTGCTCTACGAGGGCAGGAGAATCAGCCCCAGCATTTT. The rearrangement uses TRBV20-1 and TRBJ1-5; D gene unclear. The CDR3 covers 14 residues. From germline, CDR1 is DFQATT and CDR2 SNEGSKA (reference sequence). The germline V and J ends were trimmed by 5 bases and 4 bases, with 15 bases remaining between them.

In this sample, this clonotype turned up a few times. J is TRBJ2-1 and V is TRBV6-5, with 8 bases fitting TRBD2. The CDR3 totals 14 residues. V was clipped by 7 bases and J by 4 bases; unmatched bases: 6. Germline values: CDR1 MNHEY, CDR2 SVGAGI. CDR3 residues: CASNPAGAYNEQFF. The CDR3 nucleotides read TGTGCCAGCAATCCAGCGGGAGCTTACAATGAGCAGTTCTTC.

This clonotype came up a few times. The chain links TRBV6-1 to TRBJ1-2, with 7 bases that match TRBD1. V trimming: 6 bases; J trimming: 5 bases; junction bases outside the gene matches: 9. Looked up from germline, CDR1 is MNHNS and CDR2 is SASEGT. This CDR3 contains 14 residues. The CDR3 loop reads CASRLGQGVYGYTF. For the CDR3, the DNA is TGTGCCAGCAGGTTGGGGCAGGGGGTTTATGGCTACACCTTC.

This clonotype was detected only a few times. The gene calls are TRBV15 and TRBJ2-7; D might be TRBD1 (5 bases). V gave up 0 bases and J gave up 5 bases, with 11 bases separating them. This CDR3 has 14 residues. CDR1 and CDR2 from the germline V gene are LNHNV and YYDKDF (reference sequence). The DNA for the CDR3 is TGTGCCACCAGCAGAGACAAGACAGAGAACGAGCAGTACTTC. This encodes CATSRDKTENEQYF.